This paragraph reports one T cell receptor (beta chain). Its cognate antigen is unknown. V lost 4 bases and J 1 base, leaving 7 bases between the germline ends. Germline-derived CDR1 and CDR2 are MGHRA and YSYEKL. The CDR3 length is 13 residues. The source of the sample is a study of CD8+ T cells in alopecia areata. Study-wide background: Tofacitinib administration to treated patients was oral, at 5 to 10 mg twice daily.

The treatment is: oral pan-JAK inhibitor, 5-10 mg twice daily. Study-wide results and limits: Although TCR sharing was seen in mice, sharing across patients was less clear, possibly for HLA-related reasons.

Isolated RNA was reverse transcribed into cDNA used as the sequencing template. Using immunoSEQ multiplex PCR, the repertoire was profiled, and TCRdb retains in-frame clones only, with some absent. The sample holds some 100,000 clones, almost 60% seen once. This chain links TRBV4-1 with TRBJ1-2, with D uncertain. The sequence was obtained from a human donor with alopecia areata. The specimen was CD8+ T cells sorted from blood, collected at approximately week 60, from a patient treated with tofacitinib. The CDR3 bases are TGCGCCAGCAGCCGGGCGGGTAACTATGGCTACACCTTC. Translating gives CASSRAGNYGYTF.